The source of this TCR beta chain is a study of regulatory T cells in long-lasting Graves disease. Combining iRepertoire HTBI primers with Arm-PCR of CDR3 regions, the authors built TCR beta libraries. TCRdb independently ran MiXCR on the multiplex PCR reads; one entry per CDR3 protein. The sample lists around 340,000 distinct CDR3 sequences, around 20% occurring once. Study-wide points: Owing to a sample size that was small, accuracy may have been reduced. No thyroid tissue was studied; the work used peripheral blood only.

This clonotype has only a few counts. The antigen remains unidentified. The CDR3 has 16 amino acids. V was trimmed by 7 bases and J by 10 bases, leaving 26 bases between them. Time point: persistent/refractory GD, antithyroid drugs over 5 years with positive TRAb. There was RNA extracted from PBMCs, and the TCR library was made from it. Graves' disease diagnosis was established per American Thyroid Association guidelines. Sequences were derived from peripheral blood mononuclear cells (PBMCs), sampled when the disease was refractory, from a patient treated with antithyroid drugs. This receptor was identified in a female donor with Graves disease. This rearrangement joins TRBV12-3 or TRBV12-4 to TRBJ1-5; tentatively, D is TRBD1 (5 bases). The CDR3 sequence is CASTSLDSQPFGPQHF. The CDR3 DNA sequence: TGTGCCAGCACTTCACTAGACAGCCAACCTTTCGGACCCCAGCATTTT.